This T cell receptor beta chain was sequenced in a study of beta chain features in type 1 diabetes. Study findings and constraints: Patients with Type 1 diabetes showed moderately but significantly shorter TCRB CDR3s in all four CD4+ subsets.

Reverse transcription of all isolated RNA meant that expressed TCRB transcripts were sequenced. Assay: immunoSEQ multiplex PCR; the TCRdb copy retains only in-frame clones and omits some. The table includes about 660,000 clones, 11% to 15% detected once. This clone was observed a handful of times. Its antigen is not known. V shed 3 bases and J shed 5 bases, with 20 bases lying between them. Germline loops: CDR1 SEHNR, CDR2 FQNEAQ (reference sequence). The CDR3 is made up of 17 amino acids. This chain joins TRBV7-9 and TRBJ2-1, with TRBD2 as a possible D gene (6 bases). Material for sequencing was naive CD4+ T cells from blood. This receptor was obtained from a man younger than 35 with type 1 diabetes. CDR3 bases: TGTGCCAGCAGCTTTAAGGCGGGCGATAGCGGAAACAATGAGCAGTTCTTC. Protein: CASSFKAGDSGNNEQFF. Filled out from reference TRBV7-9 and TRBJ2-1, the complete variable domain reads DTGVSQNPRHKITKRGQNVTFRCDPISEHNRLYWYRQTLGQGPEFLTYFQNEAQLEKSRLLSDRFSAERPKGSFSTLEIQRTEQGDSAMYLCASSFKAGDSGNNEQFFGPGTRLTVL.